A selection of T cell receptor beta chains follows, all from one sample in a study of cytomegalovirus exposure and HLA in healthy donors. TCRdb's table, derived via immunoSEQ multiplex PCR, lists solely in-frame clones and lacks some. In total, the table holds fewer than 95,000 clones. The sequencing input was PBMCs. These receptors all come from a woman aged 40 to 55 in good health and CMV-seropositive. The conserved cysteine and the conserved F or W are not part of the CDR3 here. A D gene is named only where the DNA matches it firmly.

D gene: TRBD1; J gene: TRBJ2-1; V gene: TRBV7-9; CDR3 protein: ASSWLSGTGGGSQF
D gene: NA; J gene: TRBJ1-4; V gene: TRBV28; CDR3 protein: ASRPLMGGRTNEKLF
D gene: TRBD1; J gene: TRBJ2-7; V gene: TRBV27; CDR3 protein: ATKQRTGFFYEQY
D gene: TRBD1; J gene: TRBJ2-5; V gene: TRBV10-3; CDR3 protein: AISETNRGFGEQY
D gene: NA; J gene: TRBJ1-1; V gene: TRBV2; CDR3 protein: ASIQNTEAF
D gene: NA; J gene: TRBJ1-6; V gene: TRBV7-6; CDR3 protein: ASSLGQNSYNSPLH
D gene: NA; J gene: TRBJ1-1; V gene: TRBV7-2; CDR3 protein: ASSPRGGSNTEAF
D gene: NA; J gene: TRBJ2-3; V gene: TRBV2; CDR3 protein: ASKAAGYTDTQY
D gene: TRBD1; J gene: TRBJ1-5; V gene: TRBV5-4; CDR3 protein: ASSLQGPGFNQPQH
D gene: TRBD2; J gene: TRBJ2-2; V gene: TRBV11-3; CDR3 protein: ASSSPRASGEPNTGELF
D gene: TRBD1; J gene: TRBJ1-1; V gene: TRBV9; CDR3 protein: ASSITGVNTEAF
D gene: TRBD2; J gene: TRBJ2-4; V gene: TRBV5-6; CDR3 protein: ASSLVREGAKNIQY
D gene: TRBD1; J gene: TRBJ1-2; V gene: TRBV27; CDR3 protein: ASSFSGGWSYGYT
D gene: TRBD2; J gene: TRBJ2-7; V gene: TRBV7-2; CDR3 protein: ASSRGQLAVTYEQY
D gene: NA; J gene: TRBJ1-5; V gene: TRBV6-1; CDR3 protein: ASRALPGNNQPQH
D gene: TRBD2; J gene: TRBJ2-7; V gene: TRBV5-8; CDR3 protein: ASSQGLAGTYEQY
D gene: TRBD1; J gene: TRBJ1-3; V gene: TRBV5-4; CDR3 protein: ASSLERQGADTIY
D gene: TRBD1; J gene: TRBJ2-5; V gene: TRBV7-3; CDR3 protein: ASSRTGGAAETQY
D gene: TRBD1; J gene: TRBJ1-2; V gene: TRBV28; CDR3 protein: ASSRPGTATT
D gene: NA; J gene: TRBJ2-7; V gene: TRBV19; CDR3 protein: ASSPWRGTYEQY
D gene: TRBD1; J gene: TRBJ1-5; V gene: TRBV6-1; CDR3 protein: ASSGQDNSNQPQH
D gene: NA; J gene: TRBJ1-2; V gene: TRBV27; CDR3 protein: ASSLGPPNGYT
D gene: NA; J gene: TRBJ1-2; V gene: TRBV5-8; CDR3 protein: ASSWRGSRRGANYGYT
D gene: NA; J gene: TRBJ1-1; V gene: TRBV5-4; CDR3 protein: ASSLDPIVRNTEAF
D gene: NA; J gene: TRBJ1-5; V gene: TRBV28; CDR3 protein: ASSSVQGNQPQH
D gene: TRBD2; J gene: TRBJ2-1; V gene: TRBV5-1; CDR3 protein: ASSRIAGADYNEQF
D gene: TRBD1; J gene: TRBJ1-3; V gene: TRBV6-1; CDR3 protein: ASSESGGSGNTIY
D gene: NA; J gene: TRBJ2-7; V gene: TRBV4-2; CDR3 protein: ASSQDPRYEQY
D gene: NA; J gene: TRBJ2-7; V gene: TRBV5-1; CDR3 protein: ASSPVGPSYEQY
D gene: TRBD1; J gene: TRBJ2-5; V gene: TRBV7-9; CDR3 protein: ASSYRQGLQETQY
D gene: NA; J gene: TRBJ1-2; V gene: TRBV6-5; CDR3 protein: ATQGLGYGYT
D gene: TRBD2; J gene: TRBJ2-1; V gene: TRBV13; CDR3 protein: ASRGRTYIEQF
D gene: NA; J gene: TRBJ2-4; V gene: TRBV28; CDR3 protein: ASSLSGVNIQY
D gene: TRBD2; J gene: TRBJ2-1; V gene: TRBV4-2; CDR3 protein: ASSQGSAGDGNEQF
D gene: TRBD1; J gene: TRBJ2-2; V gene: TRBV4-1; CDR3 protein: ASSQDSGQGARGELF
D gene: TRBD1; J gene: TRBJ2-7; V gene: TRBV28; CDR3 protein: ASSTPGQVEEQY
D gene: TRBD2; J gene: TRBJ2-7; V gene: TRBV10-3; CDR3 protein: AAHGGSYEQY
D gene: NA; J gene: TRBJ2-7; V gene: TRBV2; CDR3 protein: ASSVEGRSYEQY
D gene: NA; J gene: TRBJ2-7; V gene: TRBV4-2; CDR3 protein: ASSQIKDLSYEQY
D gene: NA; J gene: TRBJ2-2; V gene: TRBV10-2; CDR3 protein: ASSVSRVAGELF
D gene: TRBD1; J gene: TRBJ1-4; V gene: TRBV5-4; CDR3 protein: ASSSRQGGEKLF
D gene: NA; J gene: TRBJ2-5; V gene: TRBV29-1; CDR3 protein: SVNPRGGETQY
D gene: NA; J gene: TRBJ1-1; V gene: TRBV7-9; CDR3 protein: ASSLGRREGEGTEAF
D gene: TRBD1; J gene: TRBJ1-2; V gene: TRBV19; CDR3 protein: ASSTGQGNYGYT
D gene: TRBD1; J gene: TRBJ1-2; V gene: TRBV4-2; CDR3 protein: ASSQGTGDGYT
D gene: TRBD2; J gene: TRBJ2-5; V gene: TRBV5-1; CDR3 protein: ASSFRLAGGLGGETQY
D gene: TRBD1; J gene: TRBJ1-1; V gene: TRBV4-3; CDR3 protein: ASSQDRGQGTTEAF
D gene: TRBD2; J gene: TRBJ2-3; V gene: TRBV14; CDR3 protein: ASSQGAATSSSTDTQY